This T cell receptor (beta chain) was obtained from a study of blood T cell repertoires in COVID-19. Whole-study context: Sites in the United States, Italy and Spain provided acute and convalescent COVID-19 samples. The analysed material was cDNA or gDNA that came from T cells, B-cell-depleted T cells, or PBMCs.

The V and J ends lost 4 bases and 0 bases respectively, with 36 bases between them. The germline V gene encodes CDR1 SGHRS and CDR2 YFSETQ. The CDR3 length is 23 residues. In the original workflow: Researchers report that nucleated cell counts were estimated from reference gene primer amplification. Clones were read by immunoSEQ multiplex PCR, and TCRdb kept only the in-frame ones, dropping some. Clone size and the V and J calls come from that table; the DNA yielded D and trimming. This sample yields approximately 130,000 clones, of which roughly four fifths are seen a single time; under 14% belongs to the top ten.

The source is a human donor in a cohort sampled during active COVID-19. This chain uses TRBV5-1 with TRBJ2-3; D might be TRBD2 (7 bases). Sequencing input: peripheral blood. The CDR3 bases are TGCGCCAGCAGCCGGATAGGGCTGGTGGTTTCAGTTCGGGGGGCCCCTAGCACAGATACGCAGTATTTT. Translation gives CASSRIGLVVSVRGAPSTDTQYF.